Given below is one T cell receptor (beta chain) in context. The data originate from a study of OX40 agonist ivuxolimab in advanced cancers. Patients were excluded for autoimmune disease history or systemic immunosuppression. Profiled with immunoSEQ multiplex PCR; TCRdb holds only in-frame clones, not every one. The sample has 20,000 to 25,000 clones; roughly 82% are singletons. The CDR3 has 14 amino acids. Deletions cut 0 bases from V and 7 bases from J, with 12 bases between. Germline values: CDR1 ENHRY, CDR2 SYGVKD. This clonotype originated in an adult with an advanced solid tumor such as melanoma, head and neck, liver or kidney cancer. This chain uses TRBV10-3 with TRBJ1-2; no clear D. Sequences were derived from CD4+ or CD8+ T cells sorted from blood, sampled in a trial of the OX40 agonist ivuxolimab. CDR3 sequence: CAISESGQVSGYTF. In nucleotides, the CDR3 is TGTGCCATCAGTGAGTCAGGGCAGGTATCTGGCTACACCTTC.